This T cell receptor (beta chain) was recovered during a study of cytomegalovirus exposure and HLA in healthy donors. In the study overall: An earlier analysis found some 100 million unique TCR beta sequences from around 180 million T cells. Of the donors genotyped, several hundred in all, about 80% fell in the Caucasian-associated ancestry cluster. Overall study findings and caveats: Most TCRs appeared rarely, but some public TCRs recurred in many donors.

CDR1 and CDR2 (germline): MNHEY, SVGAGI. The CDR3 extends over 14 amino acids. The V and J ends lost 5 bases and 0 bases respectively, with 10 bases between them. This clone was counted once. Its antigen is not identified. Both 60 Vbeta primers and 13 Jbeta primers went into the PCR. Only in-frame clones appear in the TCRdb table, and some are missing; sequencing was by immunoSEQ multiplex PCR. The top ten hold approximately 5.5% of the sample, which has approximately 160,000 clones, 82% seen once. Material for sequencing was PBMCs. This clonotype originated in a man aged 25-45 years in good health and CMV-seropositive. The gene calls are TRBV6-5 and TRBJ1-1; TRBD1 might be the D (6 bases). The chain's CDR3 is CASSRDIMNTEAFF. CDR3 DNA: TGTGCCAGCAGTCGGGACATCATGAACACTGAAGCTTTCTTT.